The 20 T cell receptor beta chains below all came from one sample that was sequenced in a study of T cell repertoires in cytomegalovirus infection. TCRdb called the reads again in MiXCR, with one record for every CDR3 protein. The sample has about half a million distinct CDR3 sequences; 30% to 40% are singletons. Which antigens these TCRs recognize remains unknown. The sample was cultured PBMCs, taken from culture after CMV antigen stimulation. Receptor source: a human donor in good health (CMV status not recorded). Some clones in this sample may be carry-over from other donors' samples.

Details on this clonotype: No conserved phenylalanine or tryptophan ends this CDR3, so it is likely a read error. J is TRBJ2-3 and V is TRBV7-2, with 14 bases lining up with TRBD2. The CDR3 contains 16 residues. Germline V gene sequence: CDR1 SGHTA, CDR2 FQGNSA. Unmatched junction bases numbered 4, after V lost 5 bases and J lost 3 bases. CDR3 sequence (DNA): TGTGCCAGCAGCCCAGGGACTAGCGGGAGTACAGATACGCAGTATTAT. This sequence encodes CASSPGTSGSTDTQYY.

The genes are TRBV12-3 or TRBV12-4 and TRBJ2-6, with 9 bases fitting TRBD1. V dropped 4 bases and J dropped 2; count of bases not matched to a gene: 0. CDR3 length equals 15 residues. The CDR3: CASSWTGAGANVLTF. The CDR3 region has the DNA TGTGCCAGCAGTTGGACAGGGGCTGGGGCCAACGTCCTGACTTTC.

This chain connects TRBV20-1 to TRBJ1-2; 7 bases map to TRBD1. The germline CDR1 and CDR2 sequences are DFQATT and SNEGSKA (reference sequence). With V trimmed by 2 bases and J by 2 bases, 14 bases remained unmatched. The CDR3 spans 17 residues. CDR3 DNA: TGCAGTGCTAGATTAAACCCGGGACAGAGAACGAACTATGGCTACACCTTC. This gives the protein CSARLNPGQRTNYGYTF.

V usage is TRBV20-1 and J usage is TRBJ2-3; unclear D gene. The CDR3 sequence is 15 residues long. Trimming removed 0 bases at V and 1 base at J, with 11 bases between. Germline-derived CDR1 and CDR2 are DFQATT and SNEGSKA (reference sequence). The DNA for the CDR3 is TGCAGTGCTAGAGATATCCAGTCCGGCACAGATACGCAGTATTTT. Its protein product is CSARDIQSGTDTQYF.

The V call is TRBV27, the J call TRBJ2-5; 8 nucleotides match TRBD1. The germline V gene encodes CDR1 MNHEY and CDR2 SMNVEV (reference sequence). The CDR3 has 15 amino acids. Trimming removed 4 bases from V and 0 bases from J; junction bases left unmatched: 4. CDR3 in DNA: TGTGCCAGCAGTTCTCGGACAGGGTACCAAGAGACCCAGTACTTC. Its protein product is CASSSRTGYQETQYF.

Of note for this clonotype: This sequence may be a read error, since a much larger clone differs from it by one base. The chain combines TRBV7-8 with TRBJ1-1, with D tentatively TRBD1 (6 bases). Germline-derived CDR1 and CDR2 are SGHVS and FQNEAQ. There are 16 residues in the CDR3. The DNA of the CDR3 is TGTGCCAGCACCCCCTTCGGCGGGGGCCGGAACACTGAAGCTTACTTT. Amino acids: CASTPFGGGRNTEAYF.

There are many counts of this clonotype. The V gene is TRBV12-3 or TRBV12-4, the J gene TRBJ1-2; TRBD1 might be the D (6 bases). The CDR3 consists of 15 residues. V lost 1 base, J lost 4 bases, and 13 bases lay in between. In DNA, the CDR3 is TGTGCCAGCAGTTTAGGCCAGGGGCTGGTCTATGGCTACACCTTC. Translation: CASSLGQGLVYGYTF.

The chain has TRBV6-5 and TRBJ1-1; 9 bases fit TRBD1. This CDR3 region has 16 residues. CDR1 and CDR2 (germline): MNHEY, SVGAGI. The V and J ends lost 8 bases and 1 base, in that order; junction bases with no gene match: 11. The CDR3 DNA sequence: TGTGCCAGCTCCACCGGGACAGGGAACCGGAACACTGAAGCTTTCTTT. This gives the protein CASSTGTGNRNTEAFF.

This chain links TRBV30 with TRBJ2-1; 7 bases map to TRBD1. CDR1 GTSNPN and CDR2 SVGIG come from the germline V gene (reference sequence). The CDR3 sequence is 13 residues long. The J segment lost 3 bases and the V segment lost 4 bases, leaving 3 bases of the junction unmatched. This CDR3 is CAWNRDSYNEQFF. The CDR3 coding sequence is TGTGCCTGGAATCGGGACAGCTACAATGAGCAGTTCTTC.

This clonotype was recorded only once. V gene TRBV19 combines with J gene TRBJ1-2; 9 positions match TRBD1. Germline CDR1 LNHDA, CDR2 SQIVND (reference sequence). The CDR3 totals 15 residues. V was clipped by 4 bases and J by 6 bases; unmatched bases: 9. CDR3 amino acids: CASSKGQGGANGYTF. CDR3 DNA sequence: TGTGCCAGTAGTAAGGGACAGGGCGGCGCGAATGGCTACACCTTC. The full variable domain, with the rest looked up from reference TRBV19 and TRBJ1-2, is DGGITQSPKYLFRKEGQNVTLSCEQNLNHDAMYWYRQDPGQGLRLIYYSQIVNDFQKGDIAEGYSVSREKKESFPLTVTSAQKNPTAFYLCASSKGQGGANGYTFGSGTRLTVV.

This rearrangement joins TRBV11-3 to TRBJ2-1, with TRBD2 as a possible D gene (5 bases). The V end lost 0 bases, the J end lost 13 bases, and 7 bases lay between the germline ends. Germline CDR1 reads SGHNT; CDR2 reads YENEEA. The CDR3 is 11 amino acids. The CDR3 protein is CASSLDGIQFF. CDR3 nucleotide sequence: TGTGCCAGCAGCTTAGACGGGATTCAGTTCTTC.

The rearrangement uses TRBV5-6 and TRBJ2-2; D not resolved. The length of the CDR3 is 17 residues. The germline V gene has CDR1 SGHDT and CDR2 YYEEEE. V was pared by 4 bases and J by 0 bases, with 16 bases between. DNA of the CDR3: TGTGCCAGCAGCACATTCAGTTTGGGCGCGAACACCGGGGAGCTGTTTTTT. Protein product: CASSTFSLGANTGELFF.

The chain couples TRBV19 to TRBJ2-3; D is unclear. This CDR3 has 15 residues. With 3 bases removed from V and 5 bases from J, the gap between germline ends came to 15 bases. Germline loops: CDR1 LNHDA, CDR2 SQIVND (reference sequence). The CDR3 DNA sequence: TGTGCCAGTAGTATGGGCAGGCCCCCCCAAGATACGCAGTATTTT. Translation: CASSMGRPPQDTQYF.

This clonotype turned up a few times. The chain has TRBV12-3 or TRBV12-4 and TRBJ2-2; weak D call: TRBD1 (6 bases). CDR3 length equals 16 residues. The V end was cut by 1 base, the J end by 6 bases, with 15 bases between. The CDR3 bases are TGTGCCAGCAGTTTAGTTGGTCAGGGGAGACCCGGGGAGCTGTTTTTT. Translated, it gives CASSLVGQGRPGELFF.

The chain recombines TRBV19 with TRBJ2-1; no clear D gene. Germline V gives CDR1 LNHDA, CDR2 SQIVND (reference sequence). V was clipped by 3 bases and J by 10 bases, with 10 bases between them. The CDR3 has 12 residues. CDR3 residues: CASSMGRWEQFF. The CDR3 DNA is TGTGCCAGTAGTATGGGAAGGTGGGAGCAGTTCTTC.

J is TRBJ2-6 and V is TRBV15; D is uncertain. In germline, CDR1 is LNHNV, CDR2 YYDKDF (reference sequence). CDR3 length: 15 amino acids. Trimming stripped 5 bases from V and 0 bases from J, with 8 bases between. CDR3 DNA sequence: TGTGCCACCAGCCGTCACATCTCTGGGGCCAACGTCCTGACTTTC. Translation: CATSRHISGANVLTF. The full variable domain, its missing parts supplied by reference TRBV15 and TRBJ2-6, is DAMVIQNPRYQVTQFGKPVTLSCSQTLNHNVMYWYQQKSSQAPKLLFHYYDKDFNNEADTPDNFQSRRPNTSFCFLDIRSPGLGDTAMYLCATSRHISGANVLTFGAGSRLTVL.

The V call is TRBV7-4, the J call TRBJ2-6; D perhaps matches TRBD1 (6 bases). This CDR3 spans 18 amino acids. Trimming pared 6 bases from V and 0 bases from J, leaving 18 bases between. Germline assignment: CDR1 SGHVT and CDR2 SQSDAQ. The chain's CDR3 is CASRSRDNLPSGANVLTF. Here the CDR3 DNA reads TGTGCCAGCAGGTCTCGGGACAACCTACCCTCTGGGGCCAACGTCCTGACTTTC.

V gene TRBV5-1 combines with J gene TRBJ2-1; 8 bases match TRBD2. This CDR3 contains 15 residues. V shed 0 bases and J 7 bases; nucleotides not matched to a gene: 6. From germline, CDR1 is SGHRS and CDR2 YFSETQ. The CDR3 spells CASSLVAAGVNEQFF. CDR3 coding DNA: TGCGCCAGCAGCTTGGTAGCAGCGGGAGTAAATGAGCAGTTCTTC.

This clonotype showed up many times. The rearrangement links TRBV7-2 to TRBJ1-5, with D unresolved. Germline CDR1 SGHTA, CDR2 FQGNSA. V shed 7 bases and J shed 5 bases, with 9 bases lying between them. There are 12 residues in the CDR3. The DNA for the CDR3 is TGTGCCAGCACTACCGGATATCAGCCCCAGCATTTT. Amino acid sequence: CASTTGYQPQHF. The full variable domain, completed using reference TRBV7-2 and TRBJ1-5, is GAGVSQSPSNKVTEKGKDVELRCDPISGHTALYWYRQSLGQGLEFLIYFQGNSAPDKSGLPSDRFSAERTGGSVSTLTIQRTQQEDSAVYLCASTTGYQPQHFGDGTRLSIL.

The table lists this clonotype with a few counts. The J gene is TRBJ1-4, the V gene TRBV6-1; the D is unclear. Trimming shortened V by 2 bases and J by 4 bases, and 14 bases separated the two germline ends. Germline lookup yields CDR1 MNHNS and CDR2 SASEGT. The CDR3 spans 16 residues. The CDR3 loop reads CASSENQPGGNEKLFF. As DNA, the CDR3 is TGTGCCAGCAGTGAAAACCAGCCAGGTGGTAATGAAAAACTGTTTTTT.